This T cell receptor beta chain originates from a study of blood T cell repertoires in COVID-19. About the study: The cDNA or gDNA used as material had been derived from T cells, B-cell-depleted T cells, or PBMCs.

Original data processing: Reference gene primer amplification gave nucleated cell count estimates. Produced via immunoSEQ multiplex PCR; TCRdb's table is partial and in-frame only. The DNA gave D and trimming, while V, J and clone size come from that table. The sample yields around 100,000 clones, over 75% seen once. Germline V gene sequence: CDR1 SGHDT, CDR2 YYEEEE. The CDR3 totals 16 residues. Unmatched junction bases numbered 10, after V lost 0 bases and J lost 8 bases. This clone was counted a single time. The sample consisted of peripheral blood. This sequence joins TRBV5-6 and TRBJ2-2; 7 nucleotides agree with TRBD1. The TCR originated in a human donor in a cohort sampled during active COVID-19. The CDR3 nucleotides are TGTGCCAGCAGCTTGGCCGACAGGGCCCGGCCTGGGGAGCTGTTTTTT. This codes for CASSLADRARPGELFF.